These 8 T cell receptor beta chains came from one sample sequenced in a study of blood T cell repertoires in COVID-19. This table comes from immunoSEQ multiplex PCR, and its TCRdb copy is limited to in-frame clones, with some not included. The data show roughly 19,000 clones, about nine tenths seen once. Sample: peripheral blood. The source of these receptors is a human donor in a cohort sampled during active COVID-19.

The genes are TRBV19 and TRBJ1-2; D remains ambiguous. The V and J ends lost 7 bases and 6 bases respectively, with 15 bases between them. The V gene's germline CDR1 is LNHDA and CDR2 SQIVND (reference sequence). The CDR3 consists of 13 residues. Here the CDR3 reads CASKTGAIHGYTF. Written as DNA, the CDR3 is TGTGCCAGTAAGACCGGAGCAATCCATGGCTACACCTTC.

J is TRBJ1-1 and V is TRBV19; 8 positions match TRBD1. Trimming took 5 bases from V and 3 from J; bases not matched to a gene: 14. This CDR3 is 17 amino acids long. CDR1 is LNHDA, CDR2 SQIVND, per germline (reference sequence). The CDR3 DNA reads TGTGCCAGTAGTTTCCCAGGGGGCCCTACTACCTACACTGAAGCTTTCTTT. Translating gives CASSFPGGPTTYTEAFF.

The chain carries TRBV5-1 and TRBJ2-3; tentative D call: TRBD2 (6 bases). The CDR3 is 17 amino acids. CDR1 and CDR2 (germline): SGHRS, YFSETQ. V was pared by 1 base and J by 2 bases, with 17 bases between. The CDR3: CASSLSLRRETTDTQYF. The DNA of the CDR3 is TGCGCCAGCAGCTTGTCACTTAGGAGGGAGACCACAGATACGCAGTATTTT.

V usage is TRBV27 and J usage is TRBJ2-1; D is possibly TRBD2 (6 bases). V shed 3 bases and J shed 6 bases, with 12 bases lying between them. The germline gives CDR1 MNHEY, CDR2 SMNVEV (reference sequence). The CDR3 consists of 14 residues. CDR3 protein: CASSLGGRFNEQFF. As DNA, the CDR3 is TGTGCCAGCAGTTTGGGAGGTCGGTTCAATGAGCAGTTCTTC.

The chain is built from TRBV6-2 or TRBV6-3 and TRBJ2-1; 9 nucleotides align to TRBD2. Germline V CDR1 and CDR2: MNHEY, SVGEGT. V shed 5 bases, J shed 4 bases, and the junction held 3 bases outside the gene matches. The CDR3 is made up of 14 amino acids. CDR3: CASSSGGSYNEQFF. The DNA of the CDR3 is TGTGCCAGCAGTAGCGGGGGGTCTTACAATGAGCAGTTCTTC.

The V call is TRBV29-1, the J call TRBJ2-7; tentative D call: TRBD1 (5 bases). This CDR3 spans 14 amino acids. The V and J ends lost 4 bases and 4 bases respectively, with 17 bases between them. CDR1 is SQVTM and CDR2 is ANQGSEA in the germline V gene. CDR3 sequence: CSVAPAGKAYEQYF. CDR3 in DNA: TGCAGCGTTGCCCCGGCAGGGAAAGCTTACGAGCAGTACTTC.

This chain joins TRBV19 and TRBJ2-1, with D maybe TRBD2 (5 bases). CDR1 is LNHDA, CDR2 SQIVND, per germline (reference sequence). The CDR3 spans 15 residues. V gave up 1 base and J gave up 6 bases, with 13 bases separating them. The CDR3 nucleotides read TGTGCCAGTAGTATAGGCCCAATCCGGGGCAATGAGCAGTTCTTC. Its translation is CASSIGPIRGNEQFF. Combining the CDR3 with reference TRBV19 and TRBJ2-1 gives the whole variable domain DGGITQSPKYLFRKEGQNVTLSCEQNLNHDAMYWYRQDPGQGLRLIYYSQIVNDFQKGDIAEGYSVSREKKESFPLTVTSAQKNPTAFYLCASSIGPIRGNEQFFGPGTRLTVL.

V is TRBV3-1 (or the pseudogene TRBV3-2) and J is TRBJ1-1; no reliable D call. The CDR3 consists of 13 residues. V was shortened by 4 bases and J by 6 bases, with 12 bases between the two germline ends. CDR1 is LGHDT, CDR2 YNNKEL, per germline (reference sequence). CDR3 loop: CASSLQVRAEAFF. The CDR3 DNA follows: TGTGCCAGCAGCCTTCAGGTTCGCGCTGAAGCTTTCTTT.